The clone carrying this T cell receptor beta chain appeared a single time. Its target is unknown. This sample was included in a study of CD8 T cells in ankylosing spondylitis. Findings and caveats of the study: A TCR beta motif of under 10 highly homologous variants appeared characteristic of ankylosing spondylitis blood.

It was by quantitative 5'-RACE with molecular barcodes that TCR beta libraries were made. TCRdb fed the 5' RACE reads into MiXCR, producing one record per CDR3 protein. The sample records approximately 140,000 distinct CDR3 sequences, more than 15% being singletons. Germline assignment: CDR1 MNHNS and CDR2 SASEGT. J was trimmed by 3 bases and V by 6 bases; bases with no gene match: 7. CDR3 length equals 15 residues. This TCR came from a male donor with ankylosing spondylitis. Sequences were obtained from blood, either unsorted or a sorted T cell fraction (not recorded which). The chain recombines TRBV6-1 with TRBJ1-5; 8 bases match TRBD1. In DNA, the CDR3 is TGTGCCAGCAGCGGGGACAGGAGGTTCAATCAGCCCCAGCATTTT. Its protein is CASSGDRRFNQPQHF.